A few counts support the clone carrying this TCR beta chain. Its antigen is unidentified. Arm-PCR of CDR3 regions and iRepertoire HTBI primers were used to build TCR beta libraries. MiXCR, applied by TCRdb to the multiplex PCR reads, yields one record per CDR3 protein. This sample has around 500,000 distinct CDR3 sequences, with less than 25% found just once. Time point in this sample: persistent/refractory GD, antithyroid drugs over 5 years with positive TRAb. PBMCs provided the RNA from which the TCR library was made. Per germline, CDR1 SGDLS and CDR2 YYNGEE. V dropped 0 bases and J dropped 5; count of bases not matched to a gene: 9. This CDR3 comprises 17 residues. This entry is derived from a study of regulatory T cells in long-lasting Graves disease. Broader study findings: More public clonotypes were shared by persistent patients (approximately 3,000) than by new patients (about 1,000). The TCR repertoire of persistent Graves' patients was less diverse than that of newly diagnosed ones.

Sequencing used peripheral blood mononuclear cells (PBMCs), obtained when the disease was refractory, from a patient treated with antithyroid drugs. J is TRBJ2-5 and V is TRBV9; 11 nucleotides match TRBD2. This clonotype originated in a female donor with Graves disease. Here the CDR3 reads CASSVAGGLAGGETQYF. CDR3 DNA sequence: TGTGCCAGCAGCGTAGCCGGAGGGCTAGCGGGAGGTGAGACCCAGTACTTC. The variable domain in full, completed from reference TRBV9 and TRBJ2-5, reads DSGVTQTPKHLITATGQRVTLRCSPRSGDLSVYWYQQSLDQGLQFLIQYYNGEERAKGNILERFSAQQFPDLHSELNLSSLELGDSALYFCASSVAGGLAGGETQYFGPGTRLLVL.